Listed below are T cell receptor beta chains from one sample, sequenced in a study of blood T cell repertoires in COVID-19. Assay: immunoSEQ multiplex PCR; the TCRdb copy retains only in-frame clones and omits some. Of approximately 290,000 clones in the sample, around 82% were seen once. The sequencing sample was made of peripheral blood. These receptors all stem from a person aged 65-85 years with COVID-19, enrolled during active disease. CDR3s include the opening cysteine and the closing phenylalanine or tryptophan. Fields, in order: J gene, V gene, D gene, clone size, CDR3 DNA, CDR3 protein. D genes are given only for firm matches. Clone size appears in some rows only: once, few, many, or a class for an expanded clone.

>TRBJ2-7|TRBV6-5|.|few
TGTGCCAGCAGTACAGGGTGGAGCTCCTACGAGCAGTACTTC
CASSTGWSSYEQYF
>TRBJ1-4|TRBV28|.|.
TGTGCCACCGCCCCCTACTTAGACAGGAATGAAAAACTGTTTTTT
CATAPYLDRNEKLFF
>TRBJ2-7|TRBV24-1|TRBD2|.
TGTGCCACCCCACTTTTACTAGCGGGGGGTCCCGCCTACGAGCAGTACTTC
CATPLLLAGGPAYEQYF
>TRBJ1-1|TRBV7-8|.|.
TGTGCCAGCAGCTTACTTTCAGGGGCAACTGAAGCTTTCTTT
CASSLLSGATEAFF
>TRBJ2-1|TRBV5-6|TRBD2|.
TGTGCCAGCAGCTTACCCGGGACTAGCAAACACAATGAGCAGTTCTTC
CASSLPGTSKHNEQFF
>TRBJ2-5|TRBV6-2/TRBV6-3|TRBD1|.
TGTGCCAGCAGTTCCACTATAGGACAGGGTCAAGAGACCCAGTACTTC
CASSSTIGQGQETQYF
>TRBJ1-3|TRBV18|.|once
TGTGCCAGCTCACCAGAGGGAAACACCATATATTTT
CASSPEGNTIYF
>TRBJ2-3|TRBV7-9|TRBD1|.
TGTGCCAGCAGCGACAGGGGCGACTGGCAGTATTTT
CASSDRGDWQYF
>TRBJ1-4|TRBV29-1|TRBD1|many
TGCAGCGTGCAGGGGGGTAATGAAAAACTGTTTTTT
CSVQGGNEKLFF
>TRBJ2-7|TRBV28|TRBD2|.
TGTGCCAGCAGGAAAGCGCCGGGAGGTCCCTACGAGCAGTACTTC
CASRKAPGGPYEQYF
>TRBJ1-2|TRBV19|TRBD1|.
TGTGCCAGTAGTATACCTCGGACAGGGGATGGCTACACCTTC
CASSIPRTGDGYTF
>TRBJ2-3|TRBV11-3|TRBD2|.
TGTGCCAGCAGCTTAGACGGGGGGGCATACGATACGCAGTATTTT
CASSLDGGAYDTQYF
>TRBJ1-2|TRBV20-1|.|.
TGCAGTGCTAGTCCGTCAGGGCTCGTGGGTAATGGCTACACCTTC
CSASPSGLVGNGYTF
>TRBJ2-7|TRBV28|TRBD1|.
TGTGCCAGCGGGGGAGGAGGGACAGGGTTCCACGAGCAGTACTTC
CASGGGGTGFHEQYF
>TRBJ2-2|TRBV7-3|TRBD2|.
TGTGCCAGCAGCTATTTCAGTAGGCGTCTAGCGGGGGGGTTACCGCCCGGGGAGCTGTTTTTT
CASSYFSRRLAGGLPPGELFF
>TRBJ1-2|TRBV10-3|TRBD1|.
TGTGCCATCAGTGACCCTGACAGGGGATCTTATGGCTACACCTTC
CAISDPDRGSYGYTF
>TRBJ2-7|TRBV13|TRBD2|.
TGTGCCAGCAGCTTAGCACGGGGGACTAGCGGGAGGAGCTACGAGCAGTACTTC
CASSLARGTSGRSYEQYF
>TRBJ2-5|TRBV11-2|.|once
TGTGCCAGCAGCCCCACCAGGGGTGGACAAGAGACCCAGTACTTC
CASSPTRGGQETQYF
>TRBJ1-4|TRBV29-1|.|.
TGCGCATGTCGTCCGGACAGCCTCGGAAATGAAAAACTGTTTTTT
CACRPDSLGNEKLFF
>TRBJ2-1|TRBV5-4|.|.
TGTGCCAGCAGCTTGGTAACTACCTACAATGAGCAGTTCTTC
CASSLVTTYNEQFF
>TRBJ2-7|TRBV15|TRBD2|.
TGTGCCACCAGCAGACCGACTAGCGGGAGATGGTACGAGCAGTACTTC
CATSRPTSGRWYEQYF
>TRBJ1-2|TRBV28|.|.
TGTGCCAGCAGTATCGACCACAGGGTGAAAGGCTACACCTTC
CASSIDHRVKGYTF
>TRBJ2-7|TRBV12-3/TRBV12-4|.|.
TGTGCCAGCAGTTTTGGCTTCAACGAGCAGTACTTC
CASSFGFNEQYF
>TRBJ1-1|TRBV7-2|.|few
TGTGCCAGCAGCTTCGTCTCCCCCGCTGAAGCTTTCTTT
CASSFVSPAEAFF
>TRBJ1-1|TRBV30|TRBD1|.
TGTGCCTGGAGTGTACCCCAGGGGGGTCTGGCTTTCTTT
CAWSVPQGGLAFF
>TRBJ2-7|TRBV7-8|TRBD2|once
TGTGCCAGCAGCTTAGCGGGAGGGCCCTGGTACGAGCAGTACTTC
CASSLAGGPWYEQYF
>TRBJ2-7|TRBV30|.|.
TGTGCCTGGAGCCTAGGTCCCTACGAGCAGTACTTC
CAWSLGPYEQYF
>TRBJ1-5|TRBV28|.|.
TGTGCCAGCAGGTTACTCAGCAATCAGCCCCAGCATTTT
CASRLLSNQPQHF
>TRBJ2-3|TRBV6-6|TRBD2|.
TGTGCCAGCAGCGTAGCGGGTACCACAGATACGCAGTATTTT
CASSVAGTTDTQYF
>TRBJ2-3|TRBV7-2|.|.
TGTGCCAGCAGCTTATTTCCGGCAGATACGCAGTATTTT
CASSLFPADTQYF
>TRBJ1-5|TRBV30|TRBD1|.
TGTGCCTGGACCAACCAGGGGGCGAGAGCTCAGCCCCAGCATTTT
CAWTNQGARAQPQHF
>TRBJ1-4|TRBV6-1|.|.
TGTGCCAGCAGTGAAGGAGAGTGGAGGCTGTTTTTT
CASSEGEWRLFF
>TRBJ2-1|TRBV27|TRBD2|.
TGTGCCAGCAGCCTAGGACTAGCGGGAGGGCCAGGGAATGAGCAGTTCTTC
CASSLGLAGGPGNEQFF
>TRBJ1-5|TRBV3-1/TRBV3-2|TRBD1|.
TGTGCCAGCAGCCAAGGAAGGGGGCTGGGGCAGCCCCAGCATTTT
CASSQGRGLGQPQHF
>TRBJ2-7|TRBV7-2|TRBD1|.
TGTGCCAGCAGCTTCCGGGACAGGGTAGCCGAGCAGTACTTC
CASSFRDRVAEQYF
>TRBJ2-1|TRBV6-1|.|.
TGTGCCAGCAGTGAACGCGGTGGGCAGTTCTTC
CASSERGGQFF
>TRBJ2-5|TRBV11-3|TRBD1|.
TGTGCCAGCAGCTTAGGCCGACAGGGGGCGGGAGAGACCCAGTACTTC
CASSLGRQGAGETQYF
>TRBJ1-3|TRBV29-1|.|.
TGCAGCGTTGAAGGAGGAAGGGGTAACACCATATATTTT
CSVEGGRGNTIYF
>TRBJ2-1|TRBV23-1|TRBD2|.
TGCGCCAGCAGTCAAACCGAGGGACTAGCGGGAGGGATGGATGAGCAGTTCTTC
CASSQTEGLAGGMDEQFF
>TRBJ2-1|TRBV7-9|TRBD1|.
TGTGCCAGCAGCCCGGACAGGGGATATGAGCAGTTCTTC
CASSPDRGYEQFF
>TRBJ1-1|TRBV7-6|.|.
TGTGCCAGCAGCTTAAAGGGGCCGGACACTGAAGCTTTCTTT
CASSLKGPDTEAFF
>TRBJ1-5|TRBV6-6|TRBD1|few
TGTGCCAGCAGTTACTCGACAGGGGAGCCCCAGCATTTT
CASSYSTGEPQHF
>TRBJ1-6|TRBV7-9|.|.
TGTGCCAGCAGCCCCCCTCCCCAAGGGGCCACGGATAATTCACCCCTCCACTTT
CASSPPPQGATDNSPLHF
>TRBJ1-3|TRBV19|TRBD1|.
TGTGCCAGTGGGCGGGACAGAGACTCTGGAAACACCATATATTTT
CASGRDRDSGNTIYF
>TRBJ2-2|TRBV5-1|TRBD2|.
TGCGCCAGCAGCTTGTTCGGGGGGGCGACCACCGGGGAGCTGTTTTTT
CASSLFGGATTGELFF
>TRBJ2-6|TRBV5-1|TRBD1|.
TGCGCCAGCAGGAGGACAGGGGATGGGGCCAACGTCCTGACTTTC
CASRRTGDGANVLTF